The next 25 T cell receptor beta chains were all read from a single sample in a study of post-analysis software for immune sequencing data. General study points: Compared with controls, patients had more of about 5 TRBV segments, including TRBV5-6, TRBV5-1 and TRBV20-1.

Unique molecular identifiers were built into the TCR beta cDNA libraries. TCRdb passed the PCR reads through MiXCR, listing each CDR3 protein once. Altogether 150,000 to 200,000 distinct CDR3 sequences are present, about 32% being singletons, with the ten largest covering approximately 1.4%. For these receptors, no antigen is known. Sequenced: blood. These receptors all come from a girl under 18 with multiple sclerosis.

This clonotype was counted between two and nine times. This could be a read error, since a much larger clone is one nucleotide away. J is TRBJ2-1 and V is TRBV4-1; D is undetermined. The closer fit of TRBJ2-7 to the DNA end suggests the J call may be wrong. The CDR3 covers 15 residues. Per germline, CDR1 MGHRA and CDR2 YSYEKL. The CDR3 is CASSQAGGTYNEQYF. The CDR3 nucleotides read TGCGCCAGCAGCCAAGCAGGCGGAACCTACAATGAGCAGTACTTC.

J is TRBJ2-1 and V is TRBV12-3 or TRBV12-4, with TRBD2 matching 10 bases. This CDR3 region has 13 residues. Germline trimming cut 6 bases from V and 9 bases from J; bases unmatched to any gene: 5. Here the CDR3 reads CASSVSGRSEQFF. The CDR3 DNA follows: TGTGCCAGCAGCGTTAGCGGGAGGTCTGAGCAGTTCTTC.

This clonotype was picked up a small number of times. The J gene is TRBJ2-6, the V gene TRBV28; D gene uncertain. The germline gives CDR1 MDHEN, CDR2 SYDVKM. The CDR3 is 16 residues long. The V end was cut by 7 bases, the J end by 3 bases, with 16 bases between. The CDR3 reads CASNPGSPGGANVLTF. The CDR3 nucleotides are TGTGCCAGCAACCCCGGTTCTCCGGGTGGGGCCAACGTCCTGACTTTC.

The V and J genes are TRBV27 and TRBJ2-7; possible D gene TRBD2, 5 bases. The V gene lost 2 bases and the J gene lost 3 bases, with 14 bases spanning the gap. This CDR3 comprises 15 residues. CDR1 is MNHEY and CDR2 is SMNVEV in the germline V gene (reference sequence). CDR3 DNA: TGTGCCAGCAGTTTAAACCCACGAGGGTACTACGAGCAGTACTTC. Protein product: CASSLNPRGYYEQYF.

Notes on this clonotype: Being one base from a much bigger clone, this may be a read error. V and J are TRBV14 and TRBJ2-1; 9 nucleotides agree with TRBD2. The germline gives CDR1 SGHDN, CDR2 FVKESK. V trimming: 1 base; J trimming: 6 bases; junction bases outside the gene matches: 13. The CDR3 totals 18 residues. CDR3 nucleotides: TGTGCCAGCAGCCAAGTATGGTCAGGGCTAGCGGGGTTCAATGAGCAGTTCTTC. Encoded protein: CASSQVWSGLAGFNEQFF.

This clonotype has more than one count but fewer than ten. This chain uses TRBV5-6 with TRBJ1-1; the D gene is possibly TRBD1 (6 bases). Germline CDR1 is SGHDT and CDR2 is YYEEEE. The CDR3 sequence is 13 residues long. Trimming stripped 4 bases from V and 10 bases from J, with 17 bases between. The CDR3 region is CASSREQGYVAFF. CDR3 bases: TGTGCCAGCAGCCGCGAACAGGGATACGTAGCTTTCTTT.

This clonotype was observed at least ten times. The V and J genes are TRBV14 and TRBJ2-5; D is ambiguous. Germline CDR1 and CDR2: SGHDN and FVKESK. This CDR3 has 12 residues. V was cut by 1 base and J by 4 bases, with 4 bases left in between. CDR3 amino acids: CASSQGSETQYF. The CDR3 DNA reads TGTGCCAGCAGCCAAGGTTCAGAGACCCAGTACTTC.

This sequence joins TRBV12-3 or TRBV12-4 and TRBJ2-4; TRBD1 or TRBD2 may be the D gene (5 bases each). The J call is uncertain, as TRBJ2-5 better fits the DNA end. The CDR3 runs to 15 residues. The CDR3 region has the DNA TGTGCCAGCAGTTTCTCCGACCTCAGGGAGGAGACCCAGTACTTC. Its protein product is CASSFSDLREETQYF.

The gene calls are TRBV15 and TRBJ2-5, with D perhaps matching TRBD2 (6 bases). The CDR3 is 15 amino acids. CDR1 is LNHNV and CDR2 is YYDKDF in the germline V gene (reference sequence). V was cut by 0 bases and J by 11 bases, with 19 bases left in between. The CDR3 bases are TGTGCCACCAGCAGAGATTCCCTTATGGCGGGATTGCAGTACTTC. It yields the protein CATSRDSLMAGLQYF.

This clonotype was observed at least ten times. The chain combines TRBV6-2 or TRBV6-3 with TRBJ2-1, with D possibly matching TRBD1 (6 bases). Germline CDR1 is MNHEY and CDR2 is SVGEGT. Trimming left V 0 bases short and J 4 bases short, with 16 bases between. The CDR3 is made up of 17 amino acids. CDR3 protein: CASSYSSVAGVYNEQFF. CDR3 coding DNA: TGTGCCAGCAGTTACTCGAGTGTGGCAGGGGTGTACAATGAGCAGTTCTTC.

Points on this clonotype: A much more abundant neighbour one base away suggests this may be a read error. The chain recombines TRBV11-2 with TRBJ2-1; TRBD2 agrees at 8 bases. Germline lookup yields CDR1 SGHAT and CDR2 FQNNGV. The CDR3 contains 18 residues. In nucleotides, the CDR3 is TGTACCAGCAGCTTCAGACTAGCGCGCCAAAGCTCCTACAATGAGCAGTTCTTC. Its protein product is CTSSFRLARQSSYNEQFF.

The chain recombines TRBV11-2 with TRBJ2-1; TRBD1 or TRBD2 may be the D gene (5 bases each). The CDR3 is 16 residues long. The germline gives CDR1 SGHAT, CDR2 FQNNGV. Trimming cost V 4 bases and J 4 bases, with 17 bases left between them. In nucleotides, the CDR3 is TGTGCCAGCAGCTCTTCCAATCCGGGACCATACAATGAGCAGTTCTTC. It specifies CASSSSNPGPYNEQFF.

This clonotype was picked up many times. The J gene is TRBJ2-3, the V gene TRBV14, with 7 positions matching TRBD2. The CDR3 contains 13 residues. The germline gives CDR1 SGHDN, CDR2 FVKESK. V lost 6 bases, J lost 6 bases, and 6 bases stayed unmatched. CDR3 loop: CASRKRGSDTQYF. The CDR3 DNA reads TGTGCCAGCAGAAAGCGGGGATCGGATACGCAGTATTTT.

This clonotype was counted many times. This chain joins TRBV4-2 and TRBJ2-1; no firm D call. V shed 0 bases and J shed 12 bases, with 12 bases lying between them. There are 13 residues in the CDR3. Germline values: CDR1 LGHNA, CDR2 YNFKEQ. The CDR3 bases are TGTGCCAGCAGCCAAGACTGGGCCGACCGGCAGTTCTTC. Translating it yields CASSQDWADRQFF.

This clonotype appeared a few times. The chain is built from TRBV4-2 and TRBJ2-1, with TRBD2 as a possible D gene (6 bases). Trimming stripped 0 bases from V and 12 bases from J, with 9 bases between. This CDR3 is built from 12 residues. Germline V gives CDR1 LGHNA, CDR2 YNFKEQ. CDR3 region: CASSQERDWQFF. CDR3 in DNA: TGTGCCAGCAGCCAAGAACGGGACTGGCAGTTCTTC.

This clonotype occurred many times. The V and J genes are TRBV27 and TRBJ2-7; 7 positions agree with TRBD1. CDR1 MNHEY and CDR2 SMNVEV come from the germline V gene (reference sequence). Unmatched junction bases numbered 9, after V lost 5 bases and J lost 2 bases. The CDR3 sequence is 15 residues long. The CDR3 nucleotides are TGTGCCAGCAGTCCCCTTCAGCAGGGGGCCTACGAGCAGTACTTC. This gives the protein CASSPLQQGAYEQYF.

The chain has TRBV28 and TRBJ2-1; TRBD2 matches at 11 bases. The CDR3 totals 14 residues. The V segment lost 7 bases and the J segment 4 bases; nucleotides outside the gene matches: 3. Germline CDR1 is MDHEN and CDR2 is SYDVKM. CDR3 DNA sequence: TGTGCCAGCATGTGGACTAGCGGGTACAATGAGCAGTTCTTC. It specifies CASMWTSGYNEQFF.

The sample holds many counts of this clonotype. The chain joins TRBV12-3 or TRBV12-4 to TRBJ2-1; D unresolved. The V and J ends lost 6 bases and 11 bases respectively, with 14 bases between them. This CDR3 has 12 amino acids. CDR3 bases: TGTGCCAGCAGCCTCCTTAGGCGGAAGCAGTTCTTC. Its protein product is CASSLLRRKQFF.

As for this clonotype: Since a much larger clone is just one base distant, this may be a read error. The DNA for the CDR3 is TGTGCCAGCAGCGCGAGCCGGGACGGGGGCCACGAGCAGTACTTC. Protein product: CASSASRDGGHEQYF. The V and J genes are TRBV9 and TRBJ2-7; D possibly uses TRBD1 or TRBD2 (6 bases each). Germline CDR1 and CDR2: SGDLS and YYNGEE. Trimming stripped 3 bases from V and 5 bases from J, with 18 bases between. The CDR3 consists of 15 residues. Full variable domain (remainder filled in from reference TRBV9 and TRBJ2-7): DSGVTQTPKHLITATGQRVTLRCSPRSGDLSVYWYQQSLDQGLQFLIQYYNGEERAKGNILERFSAQQFPDLHSELNLSSLELGDSALYFCASSASRDGGHEQYFGPGTRLTVT.

The table lists this clonotype with many counts. The chain has TRBV28 and TRBJ1-1; possibly TRBD1 for D (6 bases). The V gene's germline CDR1 is MDHEN and CDR2 SYDVKM. The CDR3 totals 14 residues. V lost 3 bases and J lost 4, with 12 bases in between. The CDR3 reads CASSFSGAGTEAFF. The CDR3 nucleotides are TGTGCCAGCAGTTTTTCGGGGGCCGGCACTGAAGCTTTCTTT.

A few counts support this clonotype. The rearrangement links TRBV5-1 to TRBJ1-5, with a tentative D call TRBD1 (6 bases). The germline V gene encodes CDR1 SGHRS and CDR2 YFSETQ. Between the trimmed V and J ends, which lost 4 bases and 1 base, there was a span of 15 bases. This CDR3 comprises 16 residues. The DNA of the CDR3 is TGCGCCAGCAGCGTAGGGTATCAGGGGAGCAATCAGCCCCAGCATTTT. Translated, it gives CASSVGYQGSNQPQHF.

This clonotype was counted at least ten times. This rearrangement joins TRBV5-6 to TRBJ2-1; maybe TRBD1 (5 bases). Trimming stripped 2 bases from V and 0 bases from J, with 9 bases between. The CDR3 is 15 amino acids. Germline-derived CDR1 and CDR2 are SGHDT and YYEEEE. CDR3 DNA sequence: TGTGCCAGCAGCTTTGGAGACAGCTCCTACAATGAGCAGTTCTTC. Its protein product is CASSFGDSSYNEQFF.

The CDR3 coding sequence is TGTGCCTGGGACCGGGACGGGAATCAGCCCCAGCATTTT. Translation gives CAWDRDGNQPQHF. The chain is built from TRBV30 and TRBJ1-5; perhaps TRBD1 as D (5 bases). Germline V gene data show CDR1 as GTSNPN and CDR2 as SVGIG (reference sequence). Trimming took off 5 bases at V and 4 bases at J, with 12 bases between the two ends. The CDR3 is made up of 13 amino acids.

This clonotype has a count of ten or more. The chain is built from TRBV24-1 and TRBJ2-1; TRBD2 matches at 8 bases. This CDR3 contains 16 residues. From germline, CDR1 is KGHDR and CDR2 SFDVKD. V lost 7 bases and J lost 0; bases outside the gene matches: 7. As DNA, the CDR3 is TGTGCCACCAGCCCGACTAGCGCGAGCTCCTACAATGAGCAGTTCTTC. Translating gives CATSPTSASSYNEQFF.

The chain couples TRBV10-3 to TRBJ2-5; TRBD1 aligns across 10 bases. The V gene's germline CDR1 is ENHRY and CDR2 SYGVKD. Unmatched junction bases numbered 9, after V lost 3 bases and J lost 2 bases. This CDR3 region has 17 residues. This CDR3 reads CAISETRTGGEQETQYF. The CDR3 region has the DNA TGTGCCATCAGTGAAACACGGACAGGGGGGGAGCAAGAGACCCAGTACTTC.